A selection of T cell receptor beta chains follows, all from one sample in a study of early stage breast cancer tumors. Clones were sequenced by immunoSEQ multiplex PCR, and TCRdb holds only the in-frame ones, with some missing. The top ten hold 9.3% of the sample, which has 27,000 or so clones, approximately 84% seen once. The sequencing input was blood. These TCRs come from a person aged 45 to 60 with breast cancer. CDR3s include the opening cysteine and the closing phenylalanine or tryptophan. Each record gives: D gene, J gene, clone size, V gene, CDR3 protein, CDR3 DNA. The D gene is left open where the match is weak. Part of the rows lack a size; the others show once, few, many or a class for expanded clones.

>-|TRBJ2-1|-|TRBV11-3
CASSLGNQGYNEQFF
TGTGCCAGCAGCTTAGGTAATCAGGGATATAATGAGCAGTTCTTC
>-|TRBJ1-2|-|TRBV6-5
CASRTPPPNYGYTF
TGTGCCAGCCGCACCCCCCCGCCGAACTATGGCTACACCTTC
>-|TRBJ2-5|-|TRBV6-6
CASSGPRYQETQYF
TGTGCCAGCAGTGGGCCCAGGTACCAAGAGACCCAGTACTTC
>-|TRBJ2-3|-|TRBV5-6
CASSRVLGTDTQYF
TGTGCCAGCAGCCGCGTCTTGGGCACAGATACGCAGTATTTT
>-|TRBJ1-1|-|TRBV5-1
CASSSDSWGTEAFF
TGCGCCAGCAGCTCTGACTCATGGGGGACTGAAGCTTTCTTT
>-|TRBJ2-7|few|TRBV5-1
CASSHPTAYEQYF
TGCGCCAGCAGCCACCCCACCGCCTACGAGCAGTACTTC
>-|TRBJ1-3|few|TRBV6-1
CASSEKSLTALGGNTIYF
TGTGCCAGCAGTGAAAAATCCCTAACAGCGCTCGGTGGAAACACCATATATTTT
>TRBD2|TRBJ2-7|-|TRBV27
CASSFAGTSSYEQYF
TGTGCCAGCAGTTTTGCGGGGACTAGCTCCTACGAGCAGTACTTC
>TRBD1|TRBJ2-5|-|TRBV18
CASSETGNQETQYF
TGTGCCAGCTCAGAGACAGGGAATCAAGAGACCCAGTACTTC
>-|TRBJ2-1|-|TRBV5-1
CASSLVLARYNEQFF
TGCGCCAGCAGCTTGGTCCTAGCGAGATACAATGAGCAGTTCTTC
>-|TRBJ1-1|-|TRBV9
CASSATRMNTEAFF
TGTGCCAGCAGCGCAACCCGGATGAACACTGAAGCTTTCTTT
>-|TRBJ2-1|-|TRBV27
CASSFFGERNEQFF
TGTGCCAGCAGTTTTTTCGGGGAGAGGAATGAGCAGTTCTTC
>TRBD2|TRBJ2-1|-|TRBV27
CASSWTGTSGTRPYNEQFF
TGTGCCAGCAGTTGGACCGGGACTAGCGGGACTCGTCCCTACAATGAGCAGTTCTTC
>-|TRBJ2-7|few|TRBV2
CASSEEVYEQYF
TGTGCCAGCAGTGAAGAGGTATACGAGCAGTACTTC
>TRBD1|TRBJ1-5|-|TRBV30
CAWIDREVGNQPQHF
TGTGCCTGGATCGACAGGGAGGTCGGCAATCAGCCCCAGCATTTT
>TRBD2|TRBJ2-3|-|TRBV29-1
CSDTSGSTDTQYF
TGCAGCGACACTAGCGGGAGTACAGATACGCAGTATTTT
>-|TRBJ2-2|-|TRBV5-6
CASSLGVGLPGELFF
TGTGCCAGCAGCTTAGGTGTCGGATTACCCGGGGAGCTGTTTTTT
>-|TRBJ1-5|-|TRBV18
CASSPRDQSPQHF
TGTGCCAGCTCACCCCGAGACCAATCGCCCCAGCATTTT
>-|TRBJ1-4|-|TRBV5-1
CASSLGGRGDEKLFF
TGCGCCAGCAGCTTGGGAGGCAGGGGAGATGAAAAACTGTTTTTT
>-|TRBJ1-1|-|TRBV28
CASSPNTGMGTEAFF
TGTGCCAGCAGTCCTAATACAGGGATGGGCACTGAAGCTTTCTTT
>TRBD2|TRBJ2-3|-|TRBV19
CASSIVGGGAIRSTDTQYF
TGTGCCAGTAGTATTGTGGGCGGGGGGGCCATAAGGAGCACAGATACGCAGTATTTT
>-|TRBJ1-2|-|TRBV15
CATSEQGNYGYTF
TGTGCCACCAGCGAACAGGGTAACTATGGCTACACCTTC